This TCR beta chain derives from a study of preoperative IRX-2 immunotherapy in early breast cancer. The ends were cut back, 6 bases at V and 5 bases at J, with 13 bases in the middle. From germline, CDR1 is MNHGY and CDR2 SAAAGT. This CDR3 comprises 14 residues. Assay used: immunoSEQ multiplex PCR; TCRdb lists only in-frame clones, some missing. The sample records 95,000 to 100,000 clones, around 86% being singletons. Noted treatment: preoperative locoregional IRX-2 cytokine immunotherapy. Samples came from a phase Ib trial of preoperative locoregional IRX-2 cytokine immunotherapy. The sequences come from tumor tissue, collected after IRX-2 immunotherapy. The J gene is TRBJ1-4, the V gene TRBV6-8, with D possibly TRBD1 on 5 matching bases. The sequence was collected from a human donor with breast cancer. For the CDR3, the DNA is TGTGCCAGCAGCCTCGAACAGGTGAATGAAAAACTGTTTTTT. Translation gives CASSLEQVNEKLFF.